Presented here are 8 T cell receptor beta chains from one specimen sequenced in a study of Ad26.COV2.S vaccination and SARS-CoV-2 variants. Sample treatment: about 20 received Ad26.COV2.S at low or high dose, single or two shots; 5 received placebo; per-sample allocation not given. The investigators took samples on day 63 after the first vaccine or placebo injection. Sequencing was performed with immunoSEQ multiplex PCR; in TCRdb, only in-frame clones are kept and a portion is missing. The top ten hold roughly 4.8% of the sample, which has 300,000 to 350,000 clones, 85% to 90% seen once. This specimen was peripheral blood, taken in a trial of Ad26.COV2.S vaccine versus placebo. These receptors all stem from a person between 18 and 65 years old who received the Ad26.COV2.S COVID-19 vaccine or a placebo.

The table lists this clone with a few counts. The rearrangement uses TRBV5-1 and TRBJ1-5; D gene ambiguous. Germline V gene lookup returns CDR1 SGHRS and CDR2 YFSETQ. The CDR3 has 13 residues. V was cut by 0 bases and J by 6 bases, with 7 bases left in between. The CDR3 region has the DNA TGCGCCAGCAGCTTGGGGCCGTCTCAGCCCCAGCATTTT. It specifies CASSLGPSQPQHF.

In its sample, this clone was seen a few times. The chain combines TRBV7-8 with TRBJ2-2, with 8 bases that match TRBD1. The germline V gene has CDR1 SGHVS and CDR2 FQNEAQ. CDR3 length equals 18 residues. V lost 5 bases and J lost 1; bases outside the gene matches: 12. The CDR3 DNA follows: TGTGCCAGCAGCGTCCCCCCTCCGGGACAGGAGAACACCGGGGAGCTGTTTTTT. Encoded protein: CASSVPPPGQENTGELFF. Drawing the rest from reference TRBV7-8 and TRBJ2-2, the complete variable domain is GAGVSQSPRYKVAKRGQDVALRCDPISGHVSLFWYQQALGQGPEFLTYFQNEAQLDKSGLPSDRFFAERPEGSVSTLKIQRTQQEDSAVYLCASSVPPPGQENTGELFFGEGSRLTVL.

The chain recombines TRBV28 with TRBJ2-1; tentative D call: TRBD2 (6 bases). Germline V gives CDR1 MDHEN, CDR2 SYDVKM. Between the trimmed V and J ends, which lost 7 bases and 7 bases, there was a span of 17 bases. This CDR3 is 14 amino acids long. The CDR3 sequence: CASTSPSVTNEQFF. DNA of the CDR3: TGTGCCAGCACCTCCCCTAGCGTAACGAATGAGCAGTTCTTC.

This sequence joins TRBV5-6 and TRBJ2-7; D uncertain. CDR3 length: 14 amino acids. V lost 2 bases to trimming and J lost 3 bases, with 12 bases between them. Germline CDR1 SGHDT, CDR2 YYEEEE. In DNA, the CDR3 is TGTGCCAGCAGCTTCCGATTGACCCTCTACGAGCAGTACTTC. Encoded protein: CASSFRLTLYEQYF.

This clone was detected once. This sequence joins TRBV13 and TRBJ1-2; D may be TRBD1 (5 bases). This CDR3 region has 14 residues. Trimming cost V 3 bases and J 3 bases, with 11 bases left between them. CDR1 is PRHDT, CDR2 FYEKMQ, per germline (reference sequence). In DNA form, the CDR3 reads TGTGCCAGCAGCTTGCGGGGCAGGTACTATGGCTACACCTTC. Translating gives CASSLRGRYYGYTF.

The rearrangement joins TRBV7-2 to TRBJ1-3; TRBD1 matches 8 bases. There are 16 residues in the CDR3. CDR1 is SGHTA and CDR2 is FQGNSA in the germline V gene. The junction had 3 bases not matched to a gene; V was cut back by 0 bases and J by 2 bases. CDR3 protein: CASSLAPQGAGNTIYF. CDR3 bases: TGTGCCAGCAGCTTAGCGCCACAGGGGGCTGGAAACACCATATATTTT.

This chain joins TRBV2 and TRBJ2-7; TRBD2 matches at 13 bases. The CDR3 runs to 16 residues. The junction had 7 bases not matched to a gene; V was cut back by 6 bases and J by 2 bases. The germline CDR1 and CDR2 sequences are SNHLY and FYNNEI. The CDR3 region is CASRESGLAGTYEQYF. The CDR3 DNA sequence: TGTGCCAGCAGGGAATCGGGACTAGCGGGAACCTACGAGCAGTACTTC.

This chain links TRBV27 with TRBJ2-1; TRBD2 might be the D (5 bases). V lost 3 bases and J 0 bases, leaving 9 bases between the germline ends. The CDR3 is 15 residues long. The germline CDR1 and CDR2 sequences are MNHEY and SMNVEV (reference sequence). CDR3 residues: CASSFRGSSYNEQFF. The CDR3 DNA sequence: TGTGCCAGCAGTTTTCGAGGGAGCTCCTACAATGAGCAGTTCTTC.